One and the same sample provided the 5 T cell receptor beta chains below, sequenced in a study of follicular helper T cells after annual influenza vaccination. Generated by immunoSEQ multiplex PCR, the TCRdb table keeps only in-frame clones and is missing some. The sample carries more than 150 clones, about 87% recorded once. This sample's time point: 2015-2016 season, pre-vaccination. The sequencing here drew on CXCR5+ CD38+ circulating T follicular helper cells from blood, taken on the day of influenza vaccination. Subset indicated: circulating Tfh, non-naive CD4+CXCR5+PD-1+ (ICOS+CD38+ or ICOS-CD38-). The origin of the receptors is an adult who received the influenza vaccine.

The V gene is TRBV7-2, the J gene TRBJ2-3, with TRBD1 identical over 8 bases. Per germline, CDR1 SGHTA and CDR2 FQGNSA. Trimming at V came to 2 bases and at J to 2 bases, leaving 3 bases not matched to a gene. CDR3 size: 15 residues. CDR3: CASSLRQGNTDTQYF. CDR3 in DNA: TGTGCCAGCAGCTTAAGACAGGGGAACACAGATACGCAGTATTTT. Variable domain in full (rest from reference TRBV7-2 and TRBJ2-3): GAGVSQSPSNKVTEKGKDVELRCDPISGHTALYWYRQSLGQGLEFLIYFQGNSAPDKSGLPSDRFSAERTGGSVSTLTIQRTQQEDSAVYLCASSLRQGNTDTQYFGPGTRLTVL.

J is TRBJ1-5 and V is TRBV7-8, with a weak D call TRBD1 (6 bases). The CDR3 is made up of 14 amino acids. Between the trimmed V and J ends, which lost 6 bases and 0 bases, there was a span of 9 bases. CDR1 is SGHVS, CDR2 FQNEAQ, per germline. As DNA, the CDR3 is TGTGCCAGCAGAGGGGGAGGTAGCAATCAGCCCCAGCATTTT. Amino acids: CASRGGGSNQPQHF.

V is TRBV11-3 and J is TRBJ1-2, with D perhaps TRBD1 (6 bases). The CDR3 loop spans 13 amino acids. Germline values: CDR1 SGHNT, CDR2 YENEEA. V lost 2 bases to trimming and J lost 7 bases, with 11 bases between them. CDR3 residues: CASSLMAGVGYTF. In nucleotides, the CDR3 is TGTGCCAGCAGCTTAATGGCAGGGGTTGGCTACACCTTC.

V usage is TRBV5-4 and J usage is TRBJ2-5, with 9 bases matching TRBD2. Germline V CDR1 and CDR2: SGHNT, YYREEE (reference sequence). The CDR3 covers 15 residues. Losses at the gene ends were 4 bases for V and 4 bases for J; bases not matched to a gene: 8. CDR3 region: CASSAGTSSVETQYF. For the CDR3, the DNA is TGTGCCAGCAGCGCCGGGACTAGCTCGGTAGAGACCCAGTACTTC.

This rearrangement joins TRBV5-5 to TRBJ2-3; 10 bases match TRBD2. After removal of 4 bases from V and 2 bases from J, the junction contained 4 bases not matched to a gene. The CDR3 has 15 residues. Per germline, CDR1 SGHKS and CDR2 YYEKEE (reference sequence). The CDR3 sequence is CASSQTSGNTDTQYF. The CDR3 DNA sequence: TGTGCCAGCAGCCAAACTAGCGGGAACACAGATACGCAGTATTTT.